This entry is about one T cell receptor (beta chain). Which antigen it targets is not known. Base quality data are lacking; no much larger clone is found one base away. Based on the germline V gene, the CDR1 and CDR2 sequences are WSHSY and SAAADI. The trim is 2 bases for V and 8 bases for J, with a gap of 19 bases between the germline ends. From its cysteine to its phenylalanine, the CDR3 spans 16 amino acids. The retained sequence is limited to the CDR3, 48 bases, with the frame set at the first base. This sample was included in a study of blood T cell repertoires in COVID-19 (dated by TCRdb to between 2020 and 2021). General notes on the study: The collaborator samples originated in the United States, Italy and Spain and spanned the acute and convalescent phases of COVID-19. The material from the prospective study consisted of cDNA or gDNA derived from T cells, B-cell-depleted T cells, or PBMCs. Samples were obtained from the ongoing ImmuneRACE study (first 160 participants) and from 1,254 subjects provided by 6 global collaborators. HLA class I and class II types, where available, came from metadata supplied by the sample provider rather than from assay-based typing. Nearly every sample came with metadata listing a de-identified subject ID, COVID-19 status, age in years and sex. A freely available public database, intended as a resource for researchers studying the immune response to SARS-CoV-2, is where the repertoires were released. Subjects who had been exposed to COVID-19, were actively infected with it, or had recovered from it provided the deeply sampled blood TCRbeta repertoires that made up the dataset.

The immunoSEQ Assay, a bias-controlled multiplex PCR, was used to amplify TCRbeta CDR3 regions from genomic DNA. For the original study's pipeline: Nucleated cell counts per sample were estimated from amplification of reference gene primers within the assay. Sequence reads were collapsed and filtered to measure the absolute abundance of every unique TCRbeta CDR3 rearrangement. For each sample, productive Simpson clonality was calculated as the square root of Simpson's diversity index over productive rearrangements. TCRdb's version of the immuneACCESS table is confined to in-frame rearrangements and falls short of the full clone set. An unresolved V gene accounts for under half of the shortfall where checked; the remainder is of unknown origin. V and J calls and clone size are those listed in that table; D and trimming were worked out from the DNA. The sample table holds under 300,000 clones, of which approximately 79% were seen once. 4% of the sample is taken by the ten largest.

Each collaborating institution followed its own protocols to collect whole blood in K2EDTA tubes. For TCRbeta analysis, collaborators shipped samples in one of three forms: frozen whole blood, isolated PBMCs, or DNA extracted from either of those sample types. Results and caveats for the whole study, not just this receptor: The amount of clinical and demographic metadata varied by source and participant and was provided uncurated.

The chain was built from TRBV10-2 and TRBJ2-1, and perhaps TRBD1 as D gene, on 6 matching bases. The sequencing sample was made of peripheral blood. This clonotype was sampled from a woman aged 40 to 49 with active or convalescent COVID-19. The sequence in DNA is TGCGCCAGCAGTGAGACCCGAGGTAAAGGGGGAGATGAGCAGTTCTTC. The translation is CASSETRGKGGDEQFF.